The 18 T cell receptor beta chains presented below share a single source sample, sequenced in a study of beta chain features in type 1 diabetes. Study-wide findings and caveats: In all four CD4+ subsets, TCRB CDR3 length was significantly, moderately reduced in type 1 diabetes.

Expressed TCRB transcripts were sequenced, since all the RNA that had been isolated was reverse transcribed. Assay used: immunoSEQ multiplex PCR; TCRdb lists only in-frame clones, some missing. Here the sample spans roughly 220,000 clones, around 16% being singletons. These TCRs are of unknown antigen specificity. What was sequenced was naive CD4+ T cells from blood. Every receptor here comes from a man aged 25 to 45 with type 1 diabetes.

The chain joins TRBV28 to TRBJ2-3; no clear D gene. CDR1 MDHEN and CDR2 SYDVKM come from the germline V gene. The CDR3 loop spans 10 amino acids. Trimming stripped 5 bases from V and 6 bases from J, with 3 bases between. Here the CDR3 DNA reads TGTGCCAGCAGTACTGATACGCAGTATTTT. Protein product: CASSTDTQYF.

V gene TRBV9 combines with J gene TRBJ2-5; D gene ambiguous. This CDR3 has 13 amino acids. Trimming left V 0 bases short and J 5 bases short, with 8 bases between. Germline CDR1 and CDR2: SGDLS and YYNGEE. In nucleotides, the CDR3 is TGTGCCAGCAGCGTAGAACTGCGGGAGACCCAGTACTTC. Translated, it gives CASSVELRETQYF. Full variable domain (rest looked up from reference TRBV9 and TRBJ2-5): DSGVTQTPKHLITATGQRVTLRCSPRSGDLSVYWYQQSLDQGLQFLIQYYNGEERAKGNILERFSAQQFPDLHSELNLSSLELGDSALYFCASSVELRETQYFGPGTRLLVL.

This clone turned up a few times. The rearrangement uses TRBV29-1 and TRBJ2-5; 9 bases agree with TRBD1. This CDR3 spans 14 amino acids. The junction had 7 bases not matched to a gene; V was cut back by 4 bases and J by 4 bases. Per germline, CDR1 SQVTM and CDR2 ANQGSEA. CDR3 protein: CSVGDTGGVETQYF. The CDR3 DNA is TGCAGCGTTGGGGACACAGGGGGCGTAGAGACCCAGTACTTC.

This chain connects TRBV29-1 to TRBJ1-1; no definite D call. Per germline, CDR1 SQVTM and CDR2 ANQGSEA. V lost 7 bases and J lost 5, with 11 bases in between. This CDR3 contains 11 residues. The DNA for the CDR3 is TGCAGCGGTGTGTTTAGGACTGAAGCTTTCTTT. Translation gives CSGVFRTEAFF.

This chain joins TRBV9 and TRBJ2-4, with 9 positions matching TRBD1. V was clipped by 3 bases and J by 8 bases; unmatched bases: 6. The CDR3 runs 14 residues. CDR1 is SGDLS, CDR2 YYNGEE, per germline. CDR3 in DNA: TGTGCCAGCAGCGCAGGACAGGGGACGGACATTCAGTACTTC. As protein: CASSAGQGTDIQYF.

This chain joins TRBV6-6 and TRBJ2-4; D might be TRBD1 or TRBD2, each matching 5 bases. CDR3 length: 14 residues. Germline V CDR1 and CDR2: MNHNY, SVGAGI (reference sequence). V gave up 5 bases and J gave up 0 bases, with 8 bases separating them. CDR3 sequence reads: CASSPGLAKNIQYF. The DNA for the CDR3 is TGTGCCAGCAGTCCGGGGCTAGCCAAAAACATTCAGTACTTC.

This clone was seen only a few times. In DNA form, the CDR3 reads TGTGCCAGCAGCTTCTACCAAGAGACCCAGTACTTC. This gives the protein CASSFYQETQYF. This chain connects TRBV7-7 to TRBJ2-5; D is uncertain. V was trimmed by 3 bases and J by 0 bases, leaving 2 bases between them. Per germline, CDR1 SSHAT and CDR2 FNYEAQ (reference sequence). This CDR3 has 12 residues.

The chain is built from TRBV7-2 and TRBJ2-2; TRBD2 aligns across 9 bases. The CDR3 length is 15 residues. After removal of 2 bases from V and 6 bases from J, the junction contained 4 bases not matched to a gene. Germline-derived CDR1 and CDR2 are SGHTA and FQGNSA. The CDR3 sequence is CASSLNSGSPGELFF. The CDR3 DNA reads TGTGCCAGCAGCTTAAATAGCGGGAGCCCCGGGGAGCTGTTTTTT. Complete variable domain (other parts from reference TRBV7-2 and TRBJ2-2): GAGVSQSPSNKVTEKGKDVELRCDPISGHTALYWYRQSLGQGLEFLIYFQGNSAPDKSGLPSDRFSAERTGGSVSTLTIQRTQQEDSAVYLCASSLNSGSPGELFFGEGSRLTVL.

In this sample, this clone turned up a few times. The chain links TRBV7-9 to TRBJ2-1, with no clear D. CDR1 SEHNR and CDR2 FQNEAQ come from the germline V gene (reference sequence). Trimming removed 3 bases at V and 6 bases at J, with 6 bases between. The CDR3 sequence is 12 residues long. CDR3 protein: CASSFAANEQFF. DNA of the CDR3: TGTGCCAGCAGCTTTGCGGCCAATGAGCAGTTCTTC.

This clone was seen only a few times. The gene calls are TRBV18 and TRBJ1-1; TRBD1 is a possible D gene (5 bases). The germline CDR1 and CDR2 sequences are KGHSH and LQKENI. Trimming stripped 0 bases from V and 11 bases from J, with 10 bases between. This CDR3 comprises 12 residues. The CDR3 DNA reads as TGTGCCAGCTCACCACCTAGCCCAGGGGCTTTCTTT. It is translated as CASSPPSPGAFF.

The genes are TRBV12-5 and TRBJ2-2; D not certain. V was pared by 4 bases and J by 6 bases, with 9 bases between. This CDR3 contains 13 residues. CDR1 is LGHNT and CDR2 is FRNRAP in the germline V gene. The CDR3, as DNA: TGTGCTAGTGGTTCTCCGGTCTCCGGGGAGCTGTTTTTT. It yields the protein CASGSPVSGELFF.

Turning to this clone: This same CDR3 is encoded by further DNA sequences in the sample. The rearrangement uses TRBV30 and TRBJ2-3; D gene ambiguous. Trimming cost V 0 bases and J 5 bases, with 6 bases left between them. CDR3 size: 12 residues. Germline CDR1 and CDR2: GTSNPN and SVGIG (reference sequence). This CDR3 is CAWSVLGDTQYF. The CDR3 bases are TGTGCCTGGAGTGTACTTGGAGATACGCAGTATTTT.

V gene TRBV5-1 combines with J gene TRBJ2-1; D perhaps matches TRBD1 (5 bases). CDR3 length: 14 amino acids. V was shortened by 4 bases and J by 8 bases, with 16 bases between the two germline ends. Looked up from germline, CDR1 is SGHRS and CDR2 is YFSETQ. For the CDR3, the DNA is TGCGCCAGCAGCCAGGGCGCTGTAGGGGATGAGCAGTTCTTC. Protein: CASSQGAVGDEQFF.

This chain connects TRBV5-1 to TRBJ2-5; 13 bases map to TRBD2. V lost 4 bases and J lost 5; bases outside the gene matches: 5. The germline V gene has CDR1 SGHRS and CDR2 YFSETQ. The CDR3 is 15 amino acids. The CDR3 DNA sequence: TGCGCCAGCAGCCCTGGACTAGCGGGAGTGGAGACCCAGTACTTC. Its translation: CASSPGLAGVETQYF.

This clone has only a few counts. The DNA of the CDR3 is TGTGCCAGCAGCCCCCGGGACTTAAGCACAGATACGCAGTATTTT. Amino acids: CASSPRDLSTDTQYF. The chain links TRBV9 to TRBJ2-3; the D gene is possibly TRBD2 (6 bases). This CDR3 is built from 15 residues. V was pared by 4 bases and J by 0 bases, with 12 bases between. Germline values: CDR1 SGDLS, CDR2 YYNGEE.

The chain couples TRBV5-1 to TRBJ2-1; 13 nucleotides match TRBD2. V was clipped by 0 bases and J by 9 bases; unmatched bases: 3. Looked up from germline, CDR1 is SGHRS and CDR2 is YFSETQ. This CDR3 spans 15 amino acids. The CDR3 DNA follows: TGCGCCAGCAGCTTGGCCACTAGCGGGAGGGCTGAGCAGTTCTTC. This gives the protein CASSLATSGRAEQFF.

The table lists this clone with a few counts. The CDR3 coding sequence is TGCAGCGTTCATCTAGCGGGACGAACCGGGGAGCTGTTTTTT. The encoded protein is CSVHLAGRTGELFF. The chain combines TRBV29-1 with TRBJ2-2; 9 bases agree with TRBD2. This CDR3 comprises 14 residues. The germline gives CDR1 SQVTM, CDR2 ANQGSEA. V was pared by 5 bases and J by 5 bases, with 6 bases of the junction left unmatched.

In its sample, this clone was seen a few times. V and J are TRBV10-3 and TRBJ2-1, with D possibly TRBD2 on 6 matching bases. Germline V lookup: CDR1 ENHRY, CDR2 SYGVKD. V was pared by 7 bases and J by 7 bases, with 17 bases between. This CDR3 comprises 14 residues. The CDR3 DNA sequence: TGTGCCATCACCGACCGGGAGTCAGGGAATGAGCAGTTCTTC. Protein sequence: CAITDRESGNEQFF.